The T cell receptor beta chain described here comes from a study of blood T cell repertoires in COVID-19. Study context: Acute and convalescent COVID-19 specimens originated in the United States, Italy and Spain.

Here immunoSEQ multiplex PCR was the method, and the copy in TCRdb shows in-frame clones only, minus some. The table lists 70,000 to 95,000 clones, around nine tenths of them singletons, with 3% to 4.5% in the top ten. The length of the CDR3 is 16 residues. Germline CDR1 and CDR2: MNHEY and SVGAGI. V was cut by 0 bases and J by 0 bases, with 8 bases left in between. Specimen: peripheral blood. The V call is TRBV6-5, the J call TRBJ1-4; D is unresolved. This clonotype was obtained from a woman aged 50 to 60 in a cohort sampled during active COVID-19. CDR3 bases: TGTGCCAGCAGTTACTCGTCAGGTGCAACTAATGAAAAACTGTTTTTT. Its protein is CASSYSSGATNEKLFF.